One and the same sample provided the 2 T cell receptor beta chains below, sequenced in a study of radiation and T cells in renal cell carcinoma (dated by TCRdb to 2020 to 2022). Sample time point, as interpreted from the label and publication: blood 2 weeks post-SBRT. The treatment or condition label, as the study defines it: 15 Gy SBRT to primary tumor, nephrectomy 4 weeks later. Preparation of the library involved the immunoSEQ multiplex PCR assay. In its TCRdb copy, this immuneACCESS table keeps in-frame sequences only and misses some clones. Where compared with another copy, unresolved V genes explain less than half of these, and the others have no known cause. This sample lists tens of thousands of clones; approximately 83% were detected once. Clones ranked in the top ten supply under 25% of the sample. The specimen comprised blood, sampled from a patient whose treatment included radiotherapy and nephrectomy. These receptors all come from a woman aged 50 to 65 with renal cell carcinoma.

The chain is built from TRBV2 and TRBJ2-3, with D uncertain. In germline, CDR1 is SNHLY, CDR2 FYNNEI. CDR3 length: 11 amino acids. V lost 2 bases and J lost 6, with 3 bases in between. CDR3: CASSEPDTQYF. The CDR3 nucleotides are TGTGCCAGCAGTGAACCCGATACGCAGTATTTT.

The chain has TRBV2 and TRBJ2-5; 7 bases are a match to TRBD2. This CDR3 has 16 residues. The germline V gene encodes CDR1 SNHLY and CDR2 FYNNEI. V shed 6 bases, J shed 4 bases, and the junction held 14 bases outside the gene matches. Here the CDR3 reads CASRGREGPTGETQYF. The CDR3 DNA is TGTGCCAGCAGGGGGAGGGAGGGCCCCACGGGAGAGACCCAGTACTTC.